This TCR beta chain was observed in a study of T cells in Graves' hyperthyroidism and ophthalmopathy. Study information: Peripheral blood sampling occurred at initial diagnosis, before any treatment.

RNA transcripts provided the source from which TCR beta CDR3 regions were amplified. The TCR CDR3 first-round RT-PCR relied on the HTBI primer set. From the multiplex PCR reads, TCRdb called clonotypes with MiXCR, one entry per CDR3 protein. The profile shows 550,000 to 600,000 distinct CDR3 sequences, approximately 14% of them singletons. A note on this clonotype: The antigen is unknown.

Study results and caveats: Most clonotypes expanded in thyroid above 0.001 were likewise present in blood.

This CDR3 region has 14 residues. The germline V gene encodes CDR1 SGDLS and CDR2 YYNGEE. Trimming left V 5 bases short and J 4 bases short, with 16 bases between. Patients having uncontrolled infection, another autoimmune disease, pregnancy or lactation were not included. Fresh peripheral blood, 10 ml, yielded the PBMCs. Sequenced sample: blood. The sequence derives from a woman aged 18-29 years with Graves' ophthalmopathy. V gene TRBV9 combines with J gene TRBJ2-7, with D perhaps TRBD2 (7 bases). This CDR3 is CASSAGRGAYEQYF. The CDR3, as DNA: TGTGCCAGCAGTGCGGGACGGGGGGCGTACGAGCAGTACTTC. Together with reference TRBV9 and TRBJ2-7, the CDR3 gives the full variable domain: DSGVTQTPKHLITATGQRVTLRCSPRSGDLSVYWYQQSLDQGLQFLIQYYNGEERAKGNILERFSAQQFPDLHSELNLSSLELGDSALYFCASSAGRGAYEQYFGPGTRLTVT.